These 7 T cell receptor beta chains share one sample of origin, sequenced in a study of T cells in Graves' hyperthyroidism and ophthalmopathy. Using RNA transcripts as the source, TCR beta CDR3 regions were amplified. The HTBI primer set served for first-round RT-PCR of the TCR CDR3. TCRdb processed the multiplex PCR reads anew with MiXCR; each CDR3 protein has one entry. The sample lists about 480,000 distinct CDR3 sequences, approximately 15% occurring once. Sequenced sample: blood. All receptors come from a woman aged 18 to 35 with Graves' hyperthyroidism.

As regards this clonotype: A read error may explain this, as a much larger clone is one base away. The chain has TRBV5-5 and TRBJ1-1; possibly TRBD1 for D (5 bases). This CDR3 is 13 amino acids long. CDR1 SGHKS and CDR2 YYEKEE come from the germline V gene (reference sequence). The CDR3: CASSPRVAVEVFF. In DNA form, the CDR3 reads TGTGCCAGCAGCCCCAGGGTAGCGGTGGAAGTTTTCTTT.

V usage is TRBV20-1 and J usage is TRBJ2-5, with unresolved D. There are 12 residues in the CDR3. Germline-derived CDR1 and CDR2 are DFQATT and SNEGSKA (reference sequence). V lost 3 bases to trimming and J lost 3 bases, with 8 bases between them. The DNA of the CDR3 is TGCAGTGCTAGTCGCAGTGAAGAGACCCAGTACTTC. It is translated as CSASRSEETQYF.

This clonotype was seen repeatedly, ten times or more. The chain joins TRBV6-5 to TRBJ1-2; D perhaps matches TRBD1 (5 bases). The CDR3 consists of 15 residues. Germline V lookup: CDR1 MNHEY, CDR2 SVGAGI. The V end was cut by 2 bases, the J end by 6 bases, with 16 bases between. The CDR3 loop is CASSYRDGGVNGYTF. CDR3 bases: TGTGCCAGCAGTTACCGTGACGGGGGAGTGAATGGCTACACCTTC.

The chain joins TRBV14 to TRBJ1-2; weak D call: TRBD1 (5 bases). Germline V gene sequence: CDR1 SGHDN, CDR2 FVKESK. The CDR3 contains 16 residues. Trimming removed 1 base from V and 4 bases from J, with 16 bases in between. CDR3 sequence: CASSQGSGGVSYGYTF. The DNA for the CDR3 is TGTGCCAGCAGCCAAGGTTCGGGGGGTGTTAGCTATGGCTACACCTTC.

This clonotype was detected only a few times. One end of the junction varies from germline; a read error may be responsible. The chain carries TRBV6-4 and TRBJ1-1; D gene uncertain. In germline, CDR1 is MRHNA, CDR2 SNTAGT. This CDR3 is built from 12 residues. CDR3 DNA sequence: TGTACCAGCAGTTACGGTTCCACTGAAGCTTTCTTT. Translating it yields CTSSYGSTEAFF.

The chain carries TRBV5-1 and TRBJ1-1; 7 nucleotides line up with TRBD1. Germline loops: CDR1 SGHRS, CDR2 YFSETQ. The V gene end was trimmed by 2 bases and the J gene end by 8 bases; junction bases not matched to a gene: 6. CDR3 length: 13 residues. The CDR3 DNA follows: TGCGCCAGCAGCTTAAGACAGGGTTGGGAAGCTTTCTTT. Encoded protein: CASSLRQGWEAFF.

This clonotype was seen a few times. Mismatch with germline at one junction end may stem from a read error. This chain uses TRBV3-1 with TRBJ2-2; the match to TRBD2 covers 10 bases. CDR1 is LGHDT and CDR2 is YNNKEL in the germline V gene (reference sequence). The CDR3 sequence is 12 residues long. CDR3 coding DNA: TGTGCCAGCAGCCAAGGAAGGCTAGCGGGAGTTTTT. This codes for CASSQGRLAGVF. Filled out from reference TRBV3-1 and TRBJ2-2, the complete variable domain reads DTAVSQTPKYLVTQMGNDKSIKCEQNLGHDTMYWYKQDSKKFLKIMFSYNNKELIINETVPNRFSPKSPDKAHLNLHINSLELGDSAVYFCASSQGRLAGVFGEGSRLTVL.